In its sample, the clone carrying this TCR beta chain was seen a few times. The source of the sample is a study of metastatic and nonmetastatic thyroid tumors. TCRdb re-analyzed the PCR reads through MiXCR. The sample lists about 53,000 clones, about 20% seen once, with 4% to 5% in the top ten. Thyroid surgery was preceded by no treatment in any patient. This clonotype was sampled from a female donor with papillary thyroid cancer or a benign thyroid nodule (not recorded which). Some clones in this sample may be carry-over from other donors' samples. The sequencing sample was made of blood.

CDR3 in DNA: TGTGCCAGCAGTCTCACCGGGAAAGTAAGCAATGAGCAGTTCTTC. It translates to CASSLTGKVSNEQFF. The rearrangement joins TRBV6-1 to TRBJ2-1; D possibly corresponds to TRBD2 (5 bases). V lost 5 bases and J 6 bases, leaving 17 bases between the germline ends. CDR1 is MNHNS, CDR2 SASEGT, per germline. The CDR3 extends over 15 amino acids.